This entry features one TCR beta chain sequence. Self-reported history from a screening survey and questionnaire set each donor's cohort. The data stem from a study of blood T cell repertoires in COVID-19. Study in general: T cells, B-cell-depleted T cells, or PBMCs provided the cDNA or gDNA that served as material.

The authors' processing: Reference gene primer amplification gave estimated nucleated cell counts. The assay was immunoSEQ multiplex PCR, and TCRdb's table has in-frame clones only and misses some. That table supplies the V and J calls and clone size; D and trimming were determined from the DNA. The sample shows approximately 470,000 clones, about 90% of them seen only once. This receptor was identified in a young woman who had recovered from COVID-19. What was sequenced was PBMCs or T cells enriched from blood (not recorded which).

In DNA, the CDR3 is TGTGCCGTACGTCCCGGGACAGGAAGCACTGAAGCTTTCTTT. This encodes CAVRPGTGSTEAFF. This chain uses TRBV10-3 with TRBJ1-1; 8 nucleotides line up with TRBD1. V trimming: 11 bases; J trimming: 4 bases; junction bases outside the gene matches: 12. The CDR3 is 14 amino acids. Germline-derived CDR1 and CDR2 are ENHRY and SYGVKD.